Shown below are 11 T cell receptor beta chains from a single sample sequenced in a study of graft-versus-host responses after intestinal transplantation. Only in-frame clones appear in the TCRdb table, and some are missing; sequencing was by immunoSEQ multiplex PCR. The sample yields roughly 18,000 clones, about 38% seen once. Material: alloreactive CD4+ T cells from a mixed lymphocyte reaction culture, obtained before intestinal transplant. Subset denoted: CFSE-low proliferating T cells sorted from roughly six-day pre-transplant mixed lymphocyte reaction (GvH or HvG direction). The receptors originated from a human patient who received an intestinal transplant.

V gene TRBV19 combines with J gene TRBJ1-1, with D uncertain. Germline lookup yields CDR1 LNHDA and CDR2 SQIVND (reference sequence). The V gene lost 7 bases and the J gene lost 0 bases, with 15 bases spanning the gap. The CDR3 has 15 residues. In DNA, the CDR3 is TGTGCCAGTACCACGGGGAGACGGATGAACACTGAAGCTTTCTTT. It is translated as CASTTGRRMNTEAFF.

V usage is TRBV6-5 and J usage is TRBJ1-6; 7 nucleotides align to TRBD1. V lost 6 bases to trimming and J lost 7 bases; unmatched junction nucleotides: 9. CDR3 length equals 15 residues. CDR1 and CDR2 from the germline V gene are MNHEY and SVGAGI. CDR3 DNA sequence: TGTGCCAGCAGAGTAGACAGGGTCGGGAATTCACCCCTCCACTTT. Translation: CASRVDRVGNSPLHF.

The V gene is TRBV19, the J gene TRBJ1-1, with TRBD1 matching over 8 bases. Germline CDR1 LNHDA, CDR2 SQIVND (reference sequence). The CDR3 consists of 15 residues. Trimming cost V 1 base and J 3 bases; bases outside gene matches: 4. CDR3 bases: TGTGCCAGTAGTATAGGCAGGACAGGGCACACTGAAGCTTTCTTT. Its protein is CASSIGRTGHTEAFF.

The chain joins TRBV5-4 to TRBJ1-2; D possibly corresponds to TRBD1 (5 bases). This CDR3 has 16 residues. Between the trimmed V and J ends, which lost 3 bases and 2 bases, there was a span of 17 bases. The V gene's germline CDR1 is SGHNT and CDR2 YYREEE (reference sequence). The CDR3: CASSWSQGVRNYGYTF. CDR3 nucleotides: TGTGCCAGCAGCTGGAGCCAGGGTGTTCGGAACTATGGCTACACCTTC.

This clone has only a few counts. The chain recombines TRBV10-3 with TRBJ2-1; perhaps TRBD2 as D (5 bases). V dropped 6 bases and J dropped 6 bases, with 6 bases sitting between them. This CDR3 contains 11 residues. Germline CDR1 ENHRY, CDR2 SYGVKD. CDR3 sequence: CAISLANEQFF. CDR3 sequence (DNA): TGTGCCATCAGCCTAGCCAATGAGCAGTTCTTC.

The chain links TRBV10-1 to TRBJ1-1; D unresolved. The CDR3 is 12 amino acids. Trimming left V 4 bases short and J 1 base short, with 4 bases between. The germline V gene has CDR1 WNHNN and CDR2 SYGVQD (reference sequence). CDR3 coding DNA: TGCGCCAGCAGTGTGGGGAACACTGAAGCTTTCTTT. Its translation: CASSVGNTEAFF.

The CDR3: CASSGTGGYTGANVLTF. Here the CDR3 DNA reads TGTGCCAGTTCTGGGACAGGGGGTTATACTGGGGCCAACGTCCTGACTTTC. This chain joins TRBV19 and TRBJ2-6, with 11 bases that match TRBD1. In germline, CDR1 is LNHDA, CDR2 SQIVND (reference sequence). This CDR3 is 17 amino acids long. V shed 8 bases, J shed 2 bases, and the junction held 8 bases outside the gene matches.

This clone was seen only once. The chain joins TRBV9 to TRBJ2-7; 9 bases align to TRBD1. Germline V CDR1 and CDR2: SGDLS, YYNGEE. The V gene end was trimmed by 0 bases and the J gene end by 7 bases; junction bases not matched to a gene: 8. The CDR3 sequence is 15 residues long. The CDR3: CASSVVAQGAREQYF. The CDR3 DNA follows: TGTGCCAGCAGCGTAGTCGCACAGGGGGCACGGGAGCAGTACTTC.

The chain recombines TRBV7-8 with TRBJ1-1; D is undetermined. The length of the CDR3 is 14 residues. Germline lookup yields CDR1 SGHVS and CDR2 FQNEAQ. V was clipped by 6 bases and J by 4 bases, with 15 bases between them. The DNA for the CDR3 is TGTGCCAGCAGATCCCCGACCCATGCCACTGAAGCTTTCTTT. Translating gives CASRSPTHATEAFF.

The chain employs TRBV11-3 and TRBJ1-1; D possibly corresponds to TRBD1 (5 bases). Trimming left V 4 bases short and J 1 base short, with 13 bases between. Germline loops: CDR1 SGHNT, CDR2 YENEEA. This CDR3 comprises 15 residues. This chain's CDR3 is CASSYMGEGNTEAFF. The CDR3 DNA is TGTGCCAGCAGCTACATGGGGGAGGGGAACACTGAAGCTTTCTTT.

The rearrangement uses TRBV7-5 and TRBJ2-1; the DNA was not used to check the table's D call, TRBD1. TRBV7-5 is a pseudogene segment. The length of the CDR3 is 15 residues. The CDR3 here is CVRSVEGTGYNEQFF. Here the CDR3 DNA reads TGTGTCAGAAGCGTGGAAGGGACAGGGTACAATGAGCAGTTCTTC.